This T cell receptor beta chain was sequenced during a study of cytomegalovirus exposure and HLA in healthy donors. CDR3 length: 15 residues. CDR1 is SGHDT and CDR2 is YYEEEE in the germline V gene. The ends lost 4 bases at V and 4 bases at J; junction bases unmatched: 6. It was with 60 Vbeta and 13 Jbeta primers that the PCR ran. Method: immunoSEQ multiplex PCR; TCRdb's copy keeps in-frame clones and lacks some. Of 160,000 or so clones listed, roughly two thirds are singletons. The sequence was collected from a young woman in good health and CMV-seronegative. The chain couples TRBV5-6 to TRBJ2-5; 11 bases line up with TRBD1. Specimen: PBMCs. The CDR3 nucleotides are TGTGCCAGCAGCATCGGGACAGGGGGGTCAGAGACCCAGTACTTC. Translation gives CASSIGTGGSETQYF. Complete variable domain (other parts from reference TRBV5-6 and TRBJ2-5): DAGVTQSPTHLIKTRGQQVTLRCSPKSGHDTVSWYQQALGQGPQFIFQYYEEEERQRGNFPDRFSGHQFPNYSSELNVNALLLGDSALYLCASSIGTGGSETQYFGPGTRLLVL.